The 9 T cell receptor beta chains in this list originate from one sample, sequenced in a study of shared clonotypes between healthy human individuals. Data came from immunoSEQ multiplex PCR; TCRdb stores just in-frame clones and leaves some out. The sample yields some 1,900,000 clones, approximately 95% seen once. The naive CD8 subset, CD45RO-negative cells positively selected for CCR7, excluded terminally differentiated effector memory CD45RA+ cells. The sequenced sample consisted of naive CD8+ T cells sorted from blood. Every receptor here comes from a young man in good health.

The V and J genes are TRBV27 and TRBJ2-1; no definite D call. Per the germline V gene, CDR1 is MNHEY and CDR2 is SMNVEV (reference sequence). The CDR3 sequence is 15 residues long. Trimming removed 5 bases at V and 4 bases at J, with 15 bases between. This chain's CDR3 is CASSPRPALYNEQFF. CDR3 DNA sequence: TGTGCCAGCAGTCCCCGCCCAGCGCTATACAATGAGCAGTTCTTC.

V usage is TRBV28 and J usage is TRBJ1-6; D not resolved. V was clipped by 6 bases and J by 4 bases, with 4 bases between them. CDR1 is MDHEN, CDR2 SYDVKM, per germline. The CDR3 sequence is 12 residues long. This CDR3 reads CASRSYNSPLHF. The DNA for the CDR3 is TGTGCCAGCAGGTCTTATAATTCACCCCTCCACTTT.

The rearrangement uses TRBV19 and TRBJ2-2; no definite D call. Germline CDR1 and CDR2: LNHDA and SQIVND (reference sequence). Trimming took 5 bases from V and 6 from J, leaving 7 bases between them. This CDR3 is 12 amino acids long. The CDR3 DNA sequence: TGTGCCAGTAGTGTTGGTCCCGGGGAGCTGTTTTTT. Protein sequence: CASSVGPGELFF.

The chain links TRBV6-1 to TRBJ1-2; D is possibly TRBD1 (6 bases). V was cut by 0 bases and J by 4 bases, with 18 bases left in between. Germline values: CDR1 MNHNS, CDR2 SASEGT. The CDR3 is 17 residues long. CDR3 nucleotide sequence: TGTGCCAGCAGTGAAGCGCTTCTTTTTCTAGGGGGCTATGGCTACACCTTC. This sequence encodes CASSEALLFLGGYGYTF.

CDR3 DNA: TGTGCCACCAGCAGAGACGCCCGACAGGACCCCTACGAGCAGTACTTC. This sequence encodes CATSRDARQDPYEQYF. The gene calls are TRBV15 and TRBJ2-7, with TRBD1 as a possible D gene (6 bases). Germline V gene data show CDR1 as LNHNV and CDR2 as YYDKDF (reference sequence). The germline V and J ends were trimmed by 0 bases and 2 bases, with 14 bases remaining between them. The CDR3 runs 16 residues.

The sample holds one count of this clone. CDR3 protein: CASSVEGQAKDTQYF. The DNA for the CDR3 is TGTGCCAGCAGCGTAGAGGGACAGGCGAAAGATACGCAGTATTTT. V usage is TRBV9 and J usage is TRBJ2-3, with 8 bases identical to TRBD1. Germline V lookup: CDR1 SGDLS, CDR2 YYNGEE. Germline trimming cut 0 bases from V and 5 bases from J; bases unmatched to any gene: 5. The CDR3 covers 15 residues.

This chain connects TRBV6-5 to TRBJ2-7; tentative D call: TRBD2 (5 bases). The CDR3 is 15 amino acids. CDR1 and CDR2 (germline): MNHEY, SVGAGI. The V gene lost 6 bases and the J gene lost 3 bases, with 18 bases spanning the gap. CDR3 protein: CASRPASRTFYEQYF. The CDR3 region has the DNA TGTGCCAGCAGACCCGCTAGCCGGACCTTCTACGAGCAGTACTTC.

The chain couples TRBV27 to TRBJ1-5; 9 bases match TRBD1. The germline V gene has CDR1 MNHEY and CDR2 SMNVEV (reference sequence). There are 18 residues in the CDR3. The V segment lost 2 bases and the J segment 7 bases; nucleotides outside the gene matches: 15. DNA of the CDR3: TGTGCCAGCAGTTTAAAGTCGGTCGGGACAGGGAGGGGGCAGCCCCAGCATTTT. Amino acid sequence: CASSLKSVGTGRGQPQHF.

The chain has TRBV11-2 and TRBJ2-7, with 7 bases aligning to TRBD1. The CDR3 has 15 amino acids. The V gene end was trimmed by 4 bases and the J gene end by 3 bases; junction bases not matched to a gene: 9. Germline loops: CDR1 SGHAT, CDR2 FQNNGV. This CDR3 is CASSSSGTDFYEQYF. In DNA, the CDR3 is TGTGCCAGCAGCTCATCAGGGACAGACTTCTACGAGCAGTACTTC.